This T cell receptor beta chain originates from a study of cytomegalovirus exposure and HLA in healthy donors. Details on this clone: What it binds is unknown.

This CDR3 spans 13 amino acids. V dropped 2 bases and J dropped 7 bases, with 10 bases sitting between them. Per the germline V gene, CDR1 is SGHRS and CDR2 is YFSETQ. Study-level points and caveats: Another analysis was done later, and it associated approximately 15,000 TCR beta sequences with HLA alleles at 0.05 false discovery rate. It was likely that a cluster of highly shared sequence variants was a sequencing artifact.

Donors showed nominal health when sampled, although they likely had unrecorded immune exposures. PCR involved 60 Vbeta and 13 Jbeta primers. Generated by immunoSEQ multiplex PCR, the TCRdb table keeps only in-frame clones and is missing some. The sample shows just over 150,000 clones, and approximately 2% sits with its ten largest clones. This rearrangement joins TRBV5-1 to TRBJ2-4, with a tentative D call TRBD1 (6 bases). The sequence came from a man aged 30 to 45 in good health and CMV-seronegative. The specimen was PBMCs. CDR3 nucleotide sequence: TGCGCCAGCAGCTTAACAGGGTCGAACATTCAGTACTTC. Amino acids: CASSLTGSNIQYF.